The rows below give T cell receptor beta chains drawn from one sample of a study of Graves' ophthalmopathy and Graves' hyperthyroidism. TCRdb reprocessed the multiplex PCR reads via MiXCR and lists one record per CDR3 protein. The table shows a few hundred thousand distinct CDR3 sequences, with approximately 18% occurring only once. Sample: peripheral blood. The receptors derive from an adult woman with stable Graves' hyperthyroidism. The CDR3 runs from the conserved cysteine through the conserved F or W. The D gene is left open where the match is weak. Not every row has a clone size; where given, it reads once, few, many or a size class.

v_call: TRBV19; d_call: TRBD1; clone_size: -; j_call: TRBJ2-2; cdr3_aa: CASSTFGTGYTGELFF; cdr3_nt: TGTGCCAGTAGTACGTTTGGGACAGGGTACACCGGGGAGCTGTTTTTT
v_call: TRBV7-6; d_call: -; clone_size: many; j_call: TRBJ2-6; cdr3_aa: CATGTPEGSGANVLTF; cdr3_nt: TGTGCCACCGGGACTCCCGAAGGGTCTGGGGCCAACGTCCTGACTTTC
v_call: TRBV11-2; d_call: TRBD1; clone_size: once; j_call: TRBJ1-5; cdr3_aa: CASSLGQGANLQPQHF; cdr3_nt: TGTGCCAGCAGCCTAGGACAGGGGGCAAATTTACAGCCCCAGCATTTT
v_call: TRBV27; d_call: TRBD2; clone_size: many; j_call: TRBJ2-5; cdr3_aa: CASRGLSGSRLRQETQYF; cdr3_nt: TGTGCCAGCAGGGGCCTTAGCGGGAGTAGATTGAGGCAAGAGACCCAGTACTTC
v_call: TRBV11-2; d_call: -; clone_size: many; j_call: TRBJ2-2; cdr3_aa: CASSSLDLNTGELFF; cdr3_nt: TGTGCCAGCAGCTCCCTAGACCTGAACACCGGGGAGCTGTTTTTT
v_call: TRBV12-3/TRBV12-4; d_call: -; clone_size: many; j_call: TRBJ1-1; cdr3_aa: CASSLAGTTGAFF; cdr3_nt: TGTGCCAGCAGTTTAGCAGGGACGACGGGAGCTTTCTTT
v_call: TRBV28; d_call: -; clone_size: many; j_call: TRBJ2-7; cdr3_aa: CASVSGSSYEQYF; cdr3_nt: TGTGCCAGCGTCAGTGGCAGCTCCTACGAGCAGTACTTC
v_call: TRBV28; d_call: TRBD1; clone_size: -; j_call: TRBJ2-7; cdr3_aa: CASSLWQGVYEQYF; cdr3_nt: TGTGCCAGCAGCTTGTGGCAGGGGGTCTACGAGCAGTACTTC
v_call: TRBV7-2; d_call: -; clone_size: -; j_call: TRBJ2-7; cdr3_aa: CASSSEVRAYDQYF; cdr3_nt: TGTGCCAGCAGCTCTGAGGTCAGGGCCTACGATCAGTACTTC
v_call: TRBV29-1; d_call: TRBD2; clone_size: many; j_call: TRBJ2-7; cdr3_aa: CSVDTPGTRTEQYF; cdr3_nt: TGCAGCGTTGATACCCCCGGGACTAGAACCGAGCAGTACTTC
v_call: TRBV28; d_call: TRBD1; clone_size: many; j_call: TRBJ2-5; cdr3_aa: CASSSRDRETQETQYF; cdr3_nt: TGTGCCAGCAGTTCTCGGGACAGGGAAACTCAAGAGACCCAGTACTTC
v_call: TRBV6-5; d_call: -; clone_size: many; j_call: TRBJ1-6; cdr3_aa: CASSYRGGGSPLHF; cdr3_nt: TGTGCCAGCAGTTACCGGGGGGGCGGGTCACCCCTCCACTTT
v_call: TRBV6-4; d_call: TRBD2; clone_size: many; j_call: TRBJ2-2; cdr3_aa: CASSPKPPGLANPNTGELFF; cdr3_nt: TGTGCCAGCAGTCCGAAACCCCCGGGACTAGCGAACCCGAACACCGGGGAGCTGTTTTTT
v_call: TRBV27; d_call: -; clone_size: many; j_call: TRBJ2-7; cdr3_aa: CASSFLGYYEQYF; cdr3_nt: TGTGCCAGCAGCTTTTTGGGGTACTACGAGCAGTACTTC
v_call: TRBV20-1; d_call: -; clone_size: many; j_call: TRBJ1-2; cdr3_aa: CSAKPSEAGRAYGYTF; cdr3_nt: TGCAGTGCTAAGCCCTCCGAAGCCGGGCGTGCCTATGGCTACACCTTC
v_call: TRBV27; d_call: -; clone_size: many; j_call: TRBJ2-5; cdr3_aa: CASRAQSRWRETQYF; cdr3_nt: TGTGCCAGCAGAGCCCAGAGTCGGTGGCGAGAGACCCAGTACTTC
v_call: TRBV5-6; d_call: -; clone_size: many; j_call: TRBJ1-1; cdr3_aa: CASSLAAGQFLGAFF; cdr3_nt: TGTGCCAGCAGCTTGGCTGCCGGACAGTTCCTTGGAGCTTTCTTT
v_call: TRBV29-1; d_call: -; clone_size: many; j_call: TRBJ2-7; cdr3_aa: CSVVTSYEQYF; cdr3_nt: TGCAGCGTCGTAACTTCCTACGAGCAGTACTTC
v_call: TRBV19; d_call: -; clone_size: many; j_call: TRBJ1-5; cdr3_aa: CASSFRDQPQHF; cdr3_nt: TGTGCCAGCAGTTTCAGAGATCAGCCCCAGCATTTT
v_call: TRBV12-3/TRBV12-4; d_call: TRBD2; clone_size: -; j_call: TRBJ2-7; cdr3_aa: CASSSLGLERLYEQYF; cdr3_nt: TGTGCCAGCAGCTCCCTGGGACTAGAAAGACTCTACGAGCAGTACTTC
v_call: TRBV28; d_call: -; clone_size: -; j_call: TRBJ1-2; cdr3_aa: CASTPLRGVYTF; cdr3_nt: TGTGCCAGCACCCCTCTCCGCGGGGTCTACACCTTC
v_call: TRBV6-1; d_call: -; clone_size: many; j_call: TRBJ2-7; cdr3_aa: CASCKGGSYEQYF; cdr3_nt: TGTGCCAGCTGCAAGGGGGGTTCCTACGAGCAGTACTTC
v_call: TRBV27; d_call: -; clone_size: many; j_call: TRBJ2-7; cdr3_aa: CASTPRRDRYEQYF; cdr3_nt: TGTGCCAGCACCCCTAGGAGGGACCGCTACGAGCAGTACTTC
v_call: TRBV30; d_call: -; clone_size: many; j_call: TRBJ1-1; cdr3_aa: CAWSGQVATEAFF; cdr3_nt: TGTGCCTGGAGTGGACAGGTAGCCACTGAAGCTTTCTTT
v_call: TRBV6-5; d_call: -; clone_size: few; j_call: TRBJ1-1; cdr3_aa: CASSFRTVTEAFF; cdr3_nt: TGTGCCAGCAGTTTCAGGACGGTCACTGAAGCTTTCTTT
v_call: TRBV9; d_call: TRBD1; clone_size: many; j_call: TRBJ2-6; cdr3_aa: CASSVRGGGGTGVTRGANVLTF; cdr3_nt: TGTGCCAGCAGCGTAAGAGGAGGGGGGGGGACAGGGGTCACCCGTGGGGCCAACGTCCTGACTTTC
v_call: TRBV6-5; d_call: -; clone_size: -; j_call: TRBJ1-6; cdr3_aa: CASSYSTLQGGNSPLHF; cdr3_nt: TGTGCCAGCAGTTACTCGACCCTACAGGGCGGGAATTCACCCCTCCACTTT
v_call: TRBV12-3/TRBV12-4; d_call: -; clone_size: -; j_call: TRBJ2-2; cdr3_aa: CASSSGRANTGELFF; cdr3_nt: TGTGCCAGCAGTTCAGGCAGGGCGAACACCGGGGAGCTGTTTTTT
v_call: TRBV6-2/TRBV6-3; d_call: TRBD2; clone_size: -; j_call: TRBJ2-7; cdr3_aa: CASSYSTSGRANEQYF; cdr3_nt: TGTGCCAGCAGTTACTCGACTAGCGGGAGGGCCAACGAGCAGTACTTC
v_call: TRBV29-1; d_call: -; clone_size: many; j_call: TRBJ1-2; cdr3_aa: CSVEFPVFYGYTF; cdr3_nt: TGCAGCGTTGAGTTTCCCGTATTCTATGGCTACACCTTC
v_call: TRBV28; d_call: TRBD2; clone_size: -; j_call: TRBJ2-7; cdr3_aa: CASSWQGGLEQYF; cdr3_nt: TGTGCCAGCAGTTGGCAGGGAGGGCTAGAGCAGTACTTC
v_call: TRBV4-3; d_call: -; clone_size: few; j_call: TRBJ1-6; cdr3_aa: CASSFQRGVGNNSPLHF; cdr3_nt: TGCGCCAGCAGCTTTCAGAGGGGAGTTGGTAATAATTCACCCCTCCACTTT
v_call: TRBV12-3/TRBV12-4; d_call: TRBD1; clone_size: many; j_call: TRBJ2-7; cdr3_aa: CASSQSRGQTKYEQYF; cdr3_nt: TGTGCCAGCAGCCAAAGCCGGGGACAGACTAAATACGAGCAGTACTTC
v_call: TRBV6-5; d_call: -; clone_size: many; j_call: TRBJ2-5; cdr3_aa: CASSFTGQETQYF; cdr3_nt: TGTGCCAGCAGTTTCACAGGTCAAGAGACCCAGTACTTC
v_call: TRBV28; d_call: -; clone_size: many; j_call: TRBJ2-5; cdr3_aa: CASKEVGGQLRETQYF; cdr3_nt: TGTGCCAGTAAGGAGGTGGGGGGCCAGCTGCGGGAGACCCAGTACTTC
v_call: TRBV24-1; d_call: -; clone_size: -; j_call: TRBJ2-5; cdr3_aa: CATSDMETQYF; cdr3_nt: TGTGCCACCAGTGATATGGAGACCCAGTACTTC
v_call: TRBV29-1; d_call: -; clone_size: many; j_call: TRBJ2-7; cdr3_aa: CSVEGVGIETDEQYF; cdr3_nt: TGCAGCGTTGAAGGTGTAGGGATTGAAACGGACGAGCAGTACTTC
v_call: TRBV29-1; d_call: -; clone_size: many; j_call: TRBJ1-1; cdr3_aa: CSVEFVTFMNTEAFF; cdr3_nt: TGCAGCGTTGAATTTGTGACATTTATGAACACTGAAGCTTTCTTT
v_call: TRBV25-1; d_call: -; clone_size: few; j_call: TRBJ1-5; cdr3_aa: CASAPGRSGRAPYSNQPQHF; cdr3_nt: TGTGCCAGCGCACCTGGGAGGTCAGGGAGGGCCCCTTATAGCAATCAGCCCCAGCATTTT
v_call: TRBV6-2/TRBV6-3; d_call: -; clone_size: many; j_call: TRBJ2-5; cdr3_aa: CASSGEVYETQYF; cdr3_nt: TGTGCCAGCAGTGGGGAGGTGTACGAGACCCAGTACTTC
v_call: TRBV12-3/TRBV12-4; d_call: -; clone_size: once; j_call: TRBJ2-7; cdr3_aa: CASSFPQYDQYF; cdr3_nt: TGTGCCAGCAGTTTCCCCCAGTACGATCAGTACTTC
v_call: TRBV6-1; d_call: TRBD2; clone_size: many; j_call: TRBJ2-7; cdr3_aa: CASRRLAKGVEQYF; cdr3_nt: TGTGCCAGCAGAAGACTAGCGAAGGGGGTCGAGCAGTACTTC
v_call: TRBV10-3; d_call: TRBD2; clone_size: many; j_call: TRBJ2-7; cdr3_aa: CAISVRLAEESSYEQYF; cdr3_nt: TGTGCCATCAGTGTTAGACTAGCGGAGGAGAGCTCCTACGAGCAGTACTTC
v_call: TRBV19; d_call: -; clone_size: many; j_call: TRBJ2-5; cdr3_aa: CASSTRDVETQYF; cdr3_nt: TGTGCCAGTAGTACCCGGGACGTCGAGACCCAGTACTTC
v_call: TRBV14; d_call: -; clone_size: many; j_call: TRBJ2-4; cdr3_aa: CASSQEENIQYF; cdr3_nt: TGTGCCAGCAGCCAAGAAGAAAACATTCAGTACTTC
v_call: TRBV4-2; d_call: -; clone_size: many; j_call: TRBJ1-5; cdr3_aa: CASSQGESNQPQHF; cdr3_nt: TGTGCCAGCAGCCAAGGGGAAAGCAATCAGCCCCAGCATTTT
v_call: TRBV29-1; d_call: -; clone_size: many; j_call: TRBJ2-5; cdr3_aa: CSVEDRAKETQYF; cdr3_nt: TGCAGCGTTGAAGATCGAGCTAAAGAGACCCAGTACTTC
v_call: TRBV14; d_call: TRBD1; clone_size: many; j_call: TRBJ2-7; cdr3_aa: CASSPPGQHYPYEQYF; cdr3_nt: TGTGCCAGCAGCCCTCCGGGACAGCATTATCCCTACGAGCAGTACTTC
v_call: TRBV5-1; d_call: -; clone_size: many; j_call: TRBJ2-7; cdr3_aa: CASSLEDSYEQYF; cdr3_nt: TGCGCCAGCAGCTTGGAAGACTCCTACGAGCAGTACTTC
v_call: TRBV6-1; d_call: TRBD1; clone_size: many; j_call: TRBJ1-1; cdr3_aa: CASSDMQGGEAFF; cdr3_nt: TGTGCCAGCAGCGATATGCAGGGGGGTGAAGCTTTCTTT
v_call: TRBV4-1; d_call: -; clone_size: many; j_call: TRBJ2-7; cdr3_aa: CASSPYNPSYEQYF; cdr3_nt: TGCGCCAGCAGCCCCTACAATCCCTCCTACGAGCAGTACTTC